The sample holds a few counts of the clone carrying this TCR beta chain. The target antigen is unknown. This specimen comes from a study of T cells in localized non-small cell lung cancer. Study observations and caveats: In adjacent lung appeared a median 57 of the top 100 tumor clones. Tumor samples were not multi-region, leaving intratumor heterogeneity unexcluded. Prolonged overall survival went with higher T cell density in the blood.

The CDR3 consists of 20 residues. Trimming left V 6 bases short and J 0 bases short, with 25 bases between. The V gene's germline CDR1 is SGHNT and CDR2 YYREEE (reference sequence). Clones were read by immunoSEQ multiplex PCR, and TCRdb kept only the in-frame ones, dropping some. This sample yields 25,000 to 30,000 clones, of which around 90% are seen a single time; over 25% belongs to the top ten. The source is a female donor over 55 with stage I lung adenocarcinoma. The sample in question was peripheral blood, obtained before any cancer treatment. The chain employs TRBV5-4 and TRBJ2-6; weak D call: TRBD2 (7 bases). For the CDR3, the DNA is TGTGCCAGCAAGGGGGGCGGAACGGGAGGCCTTGGCTCTGGGGCCAACGTCCTGACTTTC. Its protein product is CASKGGGTGGLGSGANVLTF.